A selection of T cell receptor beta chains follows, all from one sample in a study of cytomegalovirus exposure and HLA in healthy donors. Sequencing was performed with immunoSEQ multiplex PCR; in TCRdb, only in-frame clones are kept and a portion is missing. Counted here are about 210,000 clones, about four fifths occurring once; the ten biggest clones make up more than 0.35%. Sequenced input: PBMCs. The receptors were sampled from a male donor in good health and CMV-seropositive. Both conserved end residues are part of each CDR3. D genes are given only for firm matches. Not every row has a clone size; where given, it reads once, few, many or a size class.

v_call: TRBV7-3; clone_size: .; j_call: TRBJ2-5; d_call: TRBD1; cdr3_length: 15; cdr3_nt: TGTGCCAGCAGTAGTGGGACAGGGGGCGTGGAGACCCAGTACTTC; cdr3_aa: CASSSGTGGVETQYF
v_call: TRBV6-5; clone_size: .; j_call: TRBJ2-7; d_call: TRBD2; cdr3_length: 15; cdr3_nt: TGTGCCAGCAGTTCCTTAGCGGGGGCGGGTTACGAGCAGTACTTC; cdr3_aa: CASSSLAGAGYEQYF
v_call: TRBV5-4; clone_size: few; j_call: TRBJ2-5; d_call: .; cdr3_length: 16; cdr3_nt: TGTGCCAGCAGCCCCCTTACCGGTGGGCAGGGAGAGACCCAGTACTTC; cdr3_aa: CASSPLTGGQGETQYF
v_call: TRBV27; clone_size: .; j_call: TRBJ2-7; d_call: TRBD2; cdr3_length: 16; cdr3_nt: TGTGCCAGCAGTTACCGACGGGGGGGGGCGAACTACGAGCAGTACTTC; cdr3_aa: CASSYRRGGANYEQYF
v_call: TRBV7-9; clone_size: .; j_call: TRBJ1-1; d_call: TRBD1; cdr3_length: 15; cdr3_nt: TGTGCCAGCTATAACCTACAGGGGGGGGGCACTGAAGCTTTCTTT; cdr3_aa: CASYNLQGGGTEAFF
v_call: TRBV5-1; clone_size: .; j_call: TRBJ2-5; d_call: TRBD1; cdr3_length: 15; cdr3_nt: TGCGCCAGCAGCTGCTCCGGGACAGATGATGTGACCCAGTACTTC; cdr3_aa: CASSCSGTDDVTQYF
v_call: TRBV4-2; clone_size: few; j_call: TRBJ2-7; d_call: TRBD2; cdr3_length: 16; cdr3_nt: TGTGCCAGCAGCCAAGTTCTAGCGGGAGACACCTACGAGCAGTACTTC; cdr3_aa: CASSQVLAGDTYEQYF
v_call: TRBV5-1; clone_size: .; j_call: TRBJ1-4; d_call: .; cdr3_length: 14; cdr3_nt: TGCGCCAGCAGCTTAACGACCACCGAGGGAAAACTGTTTTTT; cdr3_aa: CASSLTTTEGKLFF
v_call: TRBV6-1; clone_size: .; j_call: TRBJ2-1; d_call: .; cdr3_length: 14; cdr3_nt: TGTGCCAGCATTTCGGGGGTACTCTGGAATGAGCAGTTCTTC; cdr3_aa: CASISGVLWNEQFF
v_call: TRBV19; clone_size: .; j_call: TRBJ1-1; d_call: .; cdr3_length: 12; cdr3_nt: TGCGCCAGTAGTCAGGGGAACACTGAAGCTTTCTTT; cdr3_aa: CASSQGNTEAFF
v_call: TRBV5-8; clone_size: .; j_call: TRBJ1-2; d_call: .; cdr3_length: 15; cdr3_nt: TGTGCCAGCAGCTTGGCACTCTACGCCTACTATGGCTACACCTTC; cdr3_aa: CASSLALYAYYGYTF
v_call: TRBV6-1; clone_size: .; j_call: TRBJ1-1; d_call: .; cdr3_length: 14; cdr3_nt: TGTGCCAGCAGGGTACCAGGGGCACACACTGAAGCTTTCTTT; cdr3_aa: CASRVPGAHTEAFF
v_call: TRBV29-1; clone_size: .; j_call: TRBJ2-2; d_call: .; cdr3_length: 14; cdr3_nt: TGCAGCGTTGAAGTCGGTTTTCTCACCGGGGAGCTGTTTTTT; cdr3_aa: CSVEVGFLTGELFF
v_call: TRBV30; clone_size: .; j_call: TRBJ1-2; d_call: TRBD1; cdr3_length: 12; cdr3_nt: TGTGCCTGGAGTGGGACAGGGATGGGCTACACCTTC; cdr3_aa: CAWSGTGMGYTF
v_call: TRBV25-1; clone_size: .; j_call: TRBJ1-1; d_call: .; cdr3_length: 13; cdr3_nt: TGTGCCAGCAGTGATACCGGACACTCAGAAGCTTTCTTT; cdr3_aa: CASSDTGHSEAFF
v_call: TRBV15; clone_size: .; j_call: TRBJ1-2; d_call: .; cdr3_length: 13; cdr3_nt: TGTGCCACCAGCCCCGACAGGAACTATGGCTACACCTTC; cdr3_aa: CATSPDRNYGYTF
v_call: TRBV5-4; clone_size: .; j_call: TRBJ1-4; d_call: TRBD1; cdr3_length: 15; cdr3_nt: TGTGCCAGCAGCTCTCCGGGACAGGGCGGTGAAAAACTGTTTTTT; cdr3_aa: CASSSPGQGGEKLFF
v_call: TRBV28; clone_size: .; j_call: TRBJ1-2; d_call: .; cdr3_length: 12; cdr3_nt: TGTGCCAGCAACGGGGGGACCTATGGCTACACCTTC; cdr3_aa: CASNGGTYGYTF
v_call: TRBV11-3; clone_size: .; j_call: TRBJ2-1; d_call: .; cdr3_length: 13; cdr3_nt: TGTGCCAGCAGCTCCGACAGTTACAATGAGCAGTTCTTC; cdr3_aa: CASSSDSYNEQFF
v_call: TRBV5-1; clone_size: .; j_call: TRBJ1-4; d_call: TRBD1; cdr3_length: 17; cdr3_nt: TGCGCCAGCAGCTCTGGTTGGGACAGGGGGCTGGAAGAAAAACTGTTTTTT; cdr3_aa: CASSSGWDRGLEEKLFF
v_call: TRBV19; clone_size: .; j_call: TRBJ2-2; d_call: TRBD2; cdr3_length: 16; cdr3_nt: TGTGCCAGCAGGACTAGCGGGAGGTCGGGCACCGGGGAGCTGTTTTTT; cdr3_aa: CASRTSGRSGTGELFF
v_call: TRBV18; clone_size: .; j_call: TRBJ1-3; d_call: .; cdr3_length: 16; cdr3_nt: TGTGCCAGCTCACCAGCGTCCTTAACGGGTCGGAACACCATATATTTT; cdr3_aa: CASSPASLTGRNTIYF
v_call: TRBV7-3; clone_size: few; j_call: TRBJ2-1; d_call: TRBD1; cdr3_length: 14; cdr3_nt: TGTGCCAGCAGCTTGAGACGGACAGGGAATGAGCAGTTCTTC; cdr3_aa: CASSLRRTGNEQFF
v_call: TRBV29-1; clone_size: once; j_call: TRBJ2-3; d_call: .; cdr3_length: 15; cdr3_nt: TGCAGCGTTACCCCCGCGGGACAGACGGCAGATACGCAGTATTTT; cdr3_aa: CSVTPAGQTADTQYF
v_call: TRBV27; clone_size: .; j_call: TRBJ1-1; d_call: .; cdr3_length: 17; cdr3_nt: TGTGCCAGCAGTCGCATCCTCGCGCCGGGACAGAACACTGAAGCTTTCTTT; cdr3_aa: CASSRILAPGQNTEAFF
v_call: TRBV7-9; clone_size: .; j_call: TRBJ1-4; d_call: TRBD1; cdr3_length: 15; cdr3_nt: TGTGCCAGCAGCTTAGCGCAAGGGGGACAGGAAAAACTGTTTTTT; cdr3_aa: CASSLAQGGQEKLFF
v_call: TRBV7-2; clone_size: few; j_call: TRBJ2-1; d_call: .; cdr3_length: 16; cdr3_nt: TGTGCCAGCACCACGACGGCAGGCCGCTCCTACAATGAGCAGTTCTTC; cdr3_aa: CASTTTAGRSYNEQFF
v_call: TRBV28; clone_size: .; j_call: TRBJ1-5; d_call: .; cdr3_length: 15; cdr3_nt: TGTGCCAGCAGTTTGTCGGGGGGCTCATCTCAGCCCCAGCATTTT; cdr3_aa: CASSLSGGSSQPQHF
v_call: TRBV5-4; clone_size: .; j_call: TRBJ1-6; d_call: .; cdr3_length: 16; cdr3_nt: TGTGCCAGCAGCTCCTGGGCTGGGACTGAATATTCACCCCTCCACTTT; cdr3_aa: CASSSWAGTEYSPLHF
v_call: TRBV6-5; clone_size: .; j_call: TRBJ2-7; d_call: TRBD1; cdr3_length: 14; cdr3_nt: TGTGCCAGCAGTGATGAGACAGGGGGTTACGAGCAGTACTTC; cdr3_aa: CASSDETGGYEQYF
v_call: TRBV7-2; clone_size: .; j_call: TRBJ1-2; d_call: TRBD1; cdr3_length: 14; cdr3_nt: TGTGCCAGCAGCACTGGACAGGGTAAATACGGCTACACCTTC; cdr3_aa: CASSTGQGKYGYTF
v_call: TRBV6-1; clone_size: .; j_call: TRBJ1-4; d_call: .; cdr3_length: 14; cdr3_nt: TGTGCCAGCAGTGATACGGGGGAACTGGAAAAACTTGTATTT; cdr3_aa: CASSDTGELEKLVF
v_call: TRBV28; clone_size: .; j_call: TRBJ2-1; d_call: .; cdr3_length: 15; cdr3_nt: TGTGCCAGCACCCTGCAGGCCGGATCCTACAATGAGCAGTTCTTC; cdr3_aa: CASTLQAGSYNEQFF
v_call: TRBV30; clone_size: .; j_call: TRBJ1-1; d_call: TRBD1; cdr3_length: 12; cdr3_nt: TGTGCCACAGGACAGGGGGTGGGTGAAGCTTTCTTT; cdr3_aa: CATGQGVGEAFF
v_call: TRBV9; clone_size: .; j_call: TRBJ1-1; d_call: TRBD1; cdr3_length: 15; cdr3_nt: TGTGCCAGCAGCAAGCAACAGGGGGCAAACACTGAAGCTTTCTTT; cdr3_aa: CASSKQQGANTEAFF
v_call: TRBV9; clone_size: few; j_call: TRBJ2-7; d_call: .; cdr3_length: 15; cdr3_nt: TGTGCCAGCAGCGTAGAAACAGGTTACTCCTACGAGCAGTACTTC; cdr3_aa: CASSVETGYSYEQYF
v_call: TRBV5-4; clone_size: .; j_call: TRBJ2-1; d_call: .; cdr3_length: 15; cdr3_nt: TGTGCCAGCAGCTTCGGGTCAGCGGGTAACAATGAGCAGTTCTTC; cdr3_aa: CASSFGSAGNNEQFF
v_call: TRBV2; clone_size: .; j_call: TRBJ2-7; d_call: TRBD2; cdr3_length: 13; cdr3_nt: TGTGCCAGCAGTGTAGCGGGGGAGGGGGAGCAGTACTTC; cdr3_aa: CASSVAGEGEQYF
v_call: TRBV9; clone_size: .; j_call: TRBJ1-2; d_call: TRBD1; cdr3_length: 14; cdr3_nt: TGTGCCAGCAGCGGCAAGACAGGGGAGTATGGCTACACCTTC; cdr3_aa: CASSGKTGEYGYTF
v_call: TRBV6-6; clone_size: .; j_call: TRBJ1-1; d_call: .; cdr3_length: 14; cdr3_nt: TGTGCCAGCAGCGAAAGCCCGGTGAACACTGAAGCTTTCTTT; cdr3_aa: CASSESPVNTEAFF
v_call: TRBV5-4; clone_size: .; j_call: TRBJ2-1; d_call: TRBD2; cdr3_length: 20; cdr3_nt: TGTGCCAGCAGCTTGGCCAGGAGCGGGGACGGCTTCTACTCCTACAATGAGCAGTTCTTC; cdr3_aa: CASSLARSGDGFYSYNEQFF
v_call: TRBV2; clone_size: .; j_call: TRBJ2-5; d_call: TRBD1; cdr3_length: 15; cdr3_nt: TGTGCCAGCAGTGAAGCGCGGACAGGGGGAGAGACCCAGTACTTC; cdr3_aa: CASSEARTGGETQYF
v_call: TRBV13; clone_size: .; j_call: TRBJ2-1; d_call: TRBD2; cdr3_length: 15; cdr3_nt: TGTGCCAGCAGCCACGGACTAGCGGGGAATAATGAGCAGTTCTTC; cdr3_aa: CASSHGLAGNNEQFF
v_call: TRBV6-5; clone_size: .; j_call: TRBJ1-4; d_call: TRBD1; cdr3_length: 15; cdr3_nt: TGTGCCACAGAACACAGGACAGGGCACGGTAGAAAACTGTTTTTT; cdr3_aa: CATEHRTGHGRKLFF
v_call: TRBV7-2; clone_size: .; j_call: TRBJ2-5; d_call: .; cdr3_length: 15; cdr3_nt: TGTGCCAGCAGCGCCCTAGGTTCTGCACAAGAGACCCAGTACTTC; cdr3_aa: CASSALGSAQETQYF
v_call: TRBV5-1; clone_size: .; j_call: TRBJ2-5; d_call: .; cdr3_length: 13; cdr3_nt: TGCGCCAGCAGCTTGGCCAGAGGAGAGACCCAGTACTTC; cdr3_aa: CASSLARGETQYF
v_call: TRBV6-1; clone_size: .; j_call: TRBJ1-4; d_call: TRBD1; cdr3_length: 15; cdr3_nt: TGTGCCAGTGGGTTGTACAGGGGCCCTAATGAAAAACTGTTTTTT; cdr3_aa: CASGLYRGPNEKLFF
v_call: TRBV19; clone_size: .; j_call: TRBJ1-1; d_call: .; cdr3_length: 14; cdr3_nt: TGTGCCAGTAGGGGTCAAGGGGGGAACACTGAAGCTTTCTTT; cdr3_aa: CASRGQGGNTEAFF
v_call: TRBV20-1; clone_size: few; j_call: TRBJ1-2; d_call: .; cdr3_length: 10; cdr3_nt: TGCAGTGCTAGGACAGTGCTTTACACCTTC; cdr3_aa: CSARTVLYTF
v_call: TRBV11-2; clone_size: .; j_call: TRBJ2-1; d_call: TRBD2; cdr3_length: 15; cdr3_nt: TGTGCCAGCAGCGATGGGACTAGCGGACTTAATGAGCAGTTCTTC; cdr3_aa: CASSDGTSGLNEQFF
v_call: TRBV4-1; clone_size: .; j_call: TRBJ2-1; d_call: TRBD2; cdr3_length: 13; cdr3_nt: TGCGCCAGTACTCGGGACTACTACAATGAGCAGTTCTTC; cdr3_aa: CASTRDYYNEQFF
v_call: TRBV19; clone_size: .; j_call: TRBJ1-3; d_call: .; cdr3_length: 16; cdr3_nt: TGTGCCAGTAGTATAAAAACAACAGCCTCTGGAAACACCATATATTTT; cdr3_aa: CASSIKTTASGNTIYF
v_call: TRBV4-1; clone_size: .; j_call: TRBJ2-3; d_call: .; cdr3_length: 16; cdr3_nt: TGCGCCAGCAGCCAAGATACGGGGATCCGCACAGATACGCAGTATTTT; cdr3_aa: CASSQDTGIRTDTQYF